The following is a TCR beta chain sequence with its context. Its specificity is not known. The record originates from a study of T cell repertoires in cytomegalovirus infection. Background on the study: As its CMV epitopes, the study selected recently identified HLA-C-restricted and well-studied HLA-B-restricted targets. Both a matching HLA type and CMV infection were indicated by public TCR beta signatures.

TCRdb reanalysed the reads using MiXCR and keeps one entry per CDR3 protein. Among under 95,000 distinct CDR3 sequences, more than 40% were seen once, and the ten largest hold 90% to 95%. The study's findings and limits: HLA-C-restricted CMV-specific TCR beta clonotypes were dominant in the ex vivo response.

J lost 2 bases, V lost 1 base, and 4 bases had no gene match. This CDR3 has 15 amino acids. Germline V CDR1 and CDR2: SGHTA, FQGNSA. The source of this sequence is a human donor in good health (CMV status not recorded). Some clones in this sample may be carry-over from other donors' samples. The gene calls are TRBV7-2 and TRBJ2-7; TRBD2 agrees at 8 bases. Sequencing was performed on CD8+ T cells from cultured PBMCs, taken from culture after CMV antigen stimulation. This CDR3 reads CASSLVSGGTYEQYF. For the CDR3, the DNA is TGTGCCAGCAGCTTAGTCAGCGGGGGCACCTACGAGCAGTACTTC. Complete variable domain (other parts from reference TRBV7-2 and TRBJ2-7): GAGVSQSPSNKVTEKGKDVELRCDPISGHTALYWYRQSLGQGLEFLIYFQGNSAPDKSGLPSDRFSAERTGGSVSTLTIQRTQQEDSAVYLCASSLVSGGTYEQYFGPGTRLTVT.